What follows is one T cell receptor beta chain and its context. Donors in Cohort 3 counted as recovered after two negative PCRs, clearance, or symptom resolution. This sample was included in a study of blood T cell repertoires in COVID-19. Using immunoSEQ multiplex PCR, the repertoire was profiled, and TCRdb retains in-frame clones only, with some absent. The sample consists of more than 150,000 clones, around 80% of them appearing once. V was pared by 6 bases and J by 1 base, with 12 bases between. The germline V gene has CDR1 KGHSH and CDR2 LQKENI. CDR3 length equals 14 residues. Sequenced input: PBMCs or T cells enriched from blood (not recorded which). The sequence derives from a woman aged 50 to 60 who had recovered from COVID-19. The chain is built from TRBV18 and TRBJ1-1; no clear D. Written as DNA, the CDR3 is TGTGCCAGCTCCGTTCTAGAAGGGAACACTGAAGCTTTCTTT. It yields the protein CASSVLEGNTEAFF.